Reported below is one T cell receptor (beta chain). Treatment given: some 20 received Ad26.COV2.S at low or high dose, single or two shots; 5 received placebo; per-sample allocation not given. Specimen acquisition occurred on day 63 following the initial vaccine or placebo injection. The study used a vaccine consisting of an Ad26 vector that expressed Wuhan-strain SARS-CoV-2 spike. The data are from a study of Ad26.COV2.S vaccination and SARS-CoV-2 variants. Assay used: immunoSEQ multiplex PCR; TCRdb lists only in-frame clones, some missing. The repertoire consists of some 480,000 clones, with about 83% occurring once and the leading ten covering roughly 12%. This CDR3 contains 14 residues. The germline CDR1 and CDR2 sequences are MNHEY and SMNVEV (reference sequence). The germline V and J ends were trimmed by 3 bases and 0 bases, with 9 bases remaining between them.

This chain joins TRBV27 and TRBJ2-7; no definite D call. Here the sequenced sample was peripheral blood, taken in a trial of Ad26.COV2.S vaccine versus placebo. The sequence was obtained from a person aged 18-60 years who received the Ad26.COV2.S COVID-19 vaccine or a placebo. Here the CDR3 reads CASSFERSSYEQYF. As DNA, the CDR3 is TGTGCCAGCAGTTTCGAGCGAAGCTCCTACGAGCAGTACTTC.